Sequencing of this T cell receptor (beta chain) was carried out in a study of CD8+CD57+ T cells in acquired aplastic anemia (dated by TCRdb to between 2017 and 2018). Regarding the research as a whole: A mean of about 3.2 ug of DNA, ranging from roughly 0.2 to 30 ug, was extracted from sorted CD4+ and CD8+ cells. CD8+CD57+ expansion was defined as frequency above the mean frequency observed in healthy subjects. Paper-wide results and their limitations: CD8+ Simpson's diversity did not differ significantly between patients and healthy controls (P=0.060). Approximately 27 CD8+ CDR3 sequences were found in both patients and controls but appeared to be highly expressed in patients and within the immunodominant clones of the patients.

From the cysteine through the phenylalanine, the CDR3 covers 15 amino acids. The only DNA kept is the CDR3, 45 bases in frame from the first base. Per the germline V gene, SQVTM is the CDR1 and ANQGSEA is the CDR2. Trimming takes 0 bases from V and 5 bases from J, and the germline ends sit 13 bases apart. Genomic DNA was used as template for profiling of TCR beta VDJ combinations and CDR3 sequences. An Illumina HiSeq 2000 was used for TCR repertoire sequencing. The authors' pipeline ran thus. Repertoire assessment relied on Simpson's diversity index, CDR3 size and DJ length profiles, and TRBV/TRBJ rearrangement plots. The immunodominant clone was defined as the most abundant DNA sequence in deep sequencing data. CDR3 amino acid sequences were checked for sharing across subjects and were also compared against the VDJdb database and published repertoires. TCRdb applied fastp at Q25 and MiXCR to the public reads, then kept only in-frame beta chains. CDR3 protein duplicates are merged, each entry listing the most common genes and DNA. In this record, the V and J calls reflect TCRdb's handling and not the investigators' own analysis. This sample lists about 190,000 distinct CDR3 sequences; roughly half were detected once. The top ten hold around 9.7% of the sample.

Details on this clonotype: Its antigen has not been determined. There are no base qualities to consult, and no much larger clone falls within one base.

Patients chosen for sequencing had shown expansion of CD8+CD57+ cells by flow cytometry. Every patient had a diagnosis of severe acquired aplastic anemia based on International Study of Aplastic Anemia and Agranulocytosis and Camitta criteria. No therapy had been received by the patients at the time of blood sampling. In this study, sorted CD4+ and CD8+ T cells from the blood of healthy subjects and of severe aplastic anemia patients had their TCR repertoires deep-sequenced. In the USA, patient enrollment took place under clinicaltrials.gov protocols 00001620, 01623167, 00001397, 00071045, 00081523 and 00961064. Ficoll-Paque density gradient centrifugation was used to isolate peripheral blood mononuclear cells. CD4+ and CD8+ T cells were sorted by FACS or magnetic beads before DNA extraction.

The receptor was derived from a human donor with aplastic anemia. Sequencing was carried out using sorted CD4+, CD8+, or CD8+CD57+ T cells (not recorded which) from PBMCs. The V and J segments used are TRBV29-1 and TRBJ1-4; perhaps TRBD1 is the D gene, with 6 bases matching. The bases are TGCAGCGTTGAAGATCGGGACACACTCAATGAAAAACTGTTTTTT. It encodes CSVEDRDTLNEKLFF.